This is a list of T cell receptor beta chains from one sample in a study of shared clonotypes between healthy human individuals. Method: immunoSEQ multiplex PCR; TCRdb's copy keeps in-frame clones and lacks some. Among approximately 640,000 clones listed, about 92% were seen once. Sequencing used memory CD8+ T cells from PBMCs. These receptors were obtained from a man aged 18 to 30 in good health. Some clones in this sample may be carry-over from other donors' samples. Both conserved end residues are part of each CDR3. A D gene is named only where the DNA matches it firmly. Only some rows state a clone size, as once, few, many or a class for expanded clones.

j_call: TRBJ2-7; cdr3_length: 15; clone_size: NA; d_call: TRBD1; v_call: TRBV4-1; cdr3_aa: CASSQLTGGTYEQYF; cdr3_nt: TGCGCCAGCAGCCAATTAACAGGGGGCACCTACGAGCAGTACTTC
j_call: TRBJ2-7; cdr3_length: 15; clone_size: NA; d_call: NA; v_call: TRBV18; cdr3_aa: CASSPPGQGYYEQYF; cdr3_nt: TGTGCCAGCTCACCACCGGGACAAGGGTATTACGAGCAGTACTTC
j_call: TRBJ2-5; cdr3_length: 15; clone_size: NA; d_call: TRBD1; v_call: TRBV19; cdr3_aa: CASSPGQGPPETQYF; cdr3_nt: TGTGCCAGTAGTCCCGGACAGGGTCCCCCAGAGACCCAGTACTTC
j_call: TRBJ1-1; cdr3_length: 15; clone_size: NA; d_call: TRBD1; v_call: TRBV7-9; cdr3_aa: CASSARDRKYAEAFF; cdr3_nt: TGTGCCAGCAGCGCCCGGGACAGGAAGTACGCTGAAGCTTTCTTT
j_call: TRBJ2-1; cdr3_length: 17; clone_size: NA; d_call: TRBD2; v_call: TRBV7-9; cdr3_aa: CASSSRGSGRMFNEQFF; cdr3_nt: TGTGCCAGCAGCTCCCGGGGAAGCGGGAGAATGTTCAATGAGCAGTTCTTC
j_call: TRBJ1-1; cdr3_length: 13; clone_size: NA; d_call: TRBD1; v_call: TRBV7-9; cdr3_aa: CASIQGEDTEAFF; cdr3_nt: TGTGCCAGCATACAGGGGGAGGACACTGAAGCTTTCTTT
j_call: TRBJ1-1; cdr3_length: 11; clone_size: NA; d_call: NA; v_call: TRBV7-9; cdr3_aa: CATTVNTEAFF; cdr3_nt: TGTGCCACCACAGTGAACACTGAAGCTTTCTTT
j_call: TRBJ1-1; cdr3_length: 14; clone_size: few; d_call: NA; v_call: TRBV13; cdr3_aa: CASSTTLGDTEAFF; cdr3_nt: TGTGCCAGCAGCACGACTCTCGGGGACACTGAAGCTTTCTTT
j_call: TRBJ2-3; cdr3_length: 17; clone_size: NA; d_call: NA; v_call: TRBV25-1; cdr3_aa: CASSEYTWLGRTDTQYF; cdr3_nt: TGTGCCAGCAGTGAATATACATGGTTGGGCCGTACAGATACGCAGTATTTT
j_call: TRBJ2-3; cdr3_length: 16; clone_size: NA; d_call: TRBD2; v_call: TRBV28; cdr3_aa: CASSTRAGPSTDTQYF; cdr3_nt: TGTGCCAGCAGCACTCGAGCGGGACCTAGCACAGATACGCAGTATTTT
j_call: TRBJ2-1; cdr3_length: 19; clone_size: once; d_call: TRBD2; v_call: TRBV4-1; cdr3_aa: CASSQVATPAAGGYNEQFF; cdr3_nt: TGCGCCAGCAGCCAAGTGGCGACCCCGGCTGCGGGAGGGTACAATGAGCAGTTCTTC
j_call: TRBJ2-4; cdr3_length: 17; clone_size: NA; d_call: TRBD1; v_call: TRBV7-9; cdr3_aa: CASSLGGQGTAKNIQYF; cdr3_nt: TGTGCCAGCAGCTTAGGGGGACAGGGTACGGCCAAAAACATTCAGTACTTC
j_call: TRBJ2-7; cdr3_length: 16; clone_size: NA; d_call: TRBD1; v_call: TRBV28; cdr3_aa: CASWPTSGQGYYEQYF; cdr3_nt: TGTGCCAGCTGGCCCACATCGGGACAGGGGTACTACGAGCAGTACTTC
j_call: TRBJ1-3; cdr3_length: 14; clone_size: NA; d_call: NA; v_call: TRBV9; cdr3_aa: CASSVEDSGNTIYF; cdr3_nt: TGTGCCAGCAGCGTAGAGGACTCTGGAAACACCATATATTTT
j_call: TRBJ1-4; cdr3_length: 15; clone_size: few; d_call: NA; v_call: TRBV30; cdr3_aa: CAWSTGLADSEKLFF; cdr3_nt: TGTGCCTGGAGTACGGGACTGGCTGATAGCGAAAAACTGTTTTTT
j_call: TRBJ2-7; cdr3_length: 15; clone_size: NA; d_call: TRBD2; v_call: TRBV27; cdr3_aa: CASSPSAGLAYEQYF; cdr3_nt: TGTGCCAGCAGTCCCTCAGCGGGATTGGCCTACGAGCAGTACTTC
j_call: TRBJ2-1; cdr3_length: 14; clone_size: few; d_call: TRBD1; v_call: TRBV9; cdr3_aa: CASSVVGQGDEQFF; cdr3_nt: TGTGCCAGCAGCGTAGTCGGCCAGGGGGATGAGCAGTTCTTC
j_call: TRBJ2-7; cdr3_length: 15; clone_size: once; d_call: NA; v_call: TRBV19; cdr3_aa: CASSIFPGDSYEQYF; cdr3_nt: TGTGCCAGTAGTATATTTCCCGGGGATTCCTACGAGCAGTACTTC
j_call: TRBJ2-7; cdr3_length: 13; clone_size: NA; d_call: TRBD2; v_call: TRBV13; cdr3_aa: CASSLGTSYEQYF; cdr3_nt: TGTGCCAGCAGCTTGGGGACTAGCTACGAGCAGTACTTC
j_call: TRBJ2-1; cdr3_length: 18; clone_size: NA; d_call: TRBD1; v_call: TRBV7-9; cdr3_aa: CASSADRGFTYSYNEQFF; cdr3_nt: TGTGCCAGCAGCGCCGACAGGGGGTTTACCTACTCCTACAATGAGCAGTTCTTC
j_call: TRBJ1-5; cdr3_length: 13; clone_size: NA; d_call: TRBD1; v_call: TRBV19; cdr3_aa: CAGGGQSNQPQHF; cdr3_nt: TGTGCCGGGGGGGGACAGAGTAATCAGCCCCAGCATTTT
j_call: TRBJ2-7; cdr3_length: 14; clone_size: NA; d_call: NA; v_call: TRBV6-6; cdr3_aa: CASSPWTDSYEQYF; cdr3_nt: TGTGCCAGCAGTCCTTGGACAGACTCCTACGAGCAGTACTTC
j_call: TRBJ2-7; cdr3_length: 15; clone_size: NA; d_call: TRBD1; v_call: TRBV7-2; cdr3_aa: CASSLVLGTGYEQYF; cdr3_nt: TGTGCCAGCAGCTTAGTATTGGGGACAGGCTACGAGCAGTACTTC
j_call: TRBJ2-3; cdr3_length: 17; clone_size: NA; d_call: TRBD2; v_call: TRBV11-2; cdr3_aa: CASSHPGLAGEADTQYF; cdr3_nt: TGTGCCAGCAGCCACCCGGGACTAGCGGGAGAGGCAGATACGCAGTATTTT
j_call: TRBJ1-1; cdr3_length: 13; clone_size: few; d_call: NA; v_call: TRBV5-4; cdr3_aa: CASSLGRAREAFF; cdr3_nt: TGTGCCAGCAGCTTGGGCAGGGCGCGTGAAGCTTTCTTT
j_call: TRBJ2-1; cdr3_length: 16; clone_size: NA; d_call: NA; v_call: TRBV21-1; cdr3_aa: CASSKRGDLGYNEQFF; cdr3_nt: TGTGCCAGCAGCAAGAGAGGGGATTTGGGCTACAATGAGCAGTTCTTC
j_call: TRBJ2-3; cdr3_length: 14; clone_size: NA; d_call: TRBD2; v_call: TRBV10-3; cdr3_aa: CAISPPLAGNTQYF; cdr3_nt: TGTGCCATCAGCCCCCCGCTAGCGGGGAATACGCAGTATTTT
j_call: TRBJ1-5; cdr3_length: 16; clone_size: once; d_call: TRBD1; v_call: TRBV15; cdr3_aa: CATSRVRDRRNQPQHF; cdr3_nt: TGTGCCACCAGCAGAGTCCGGGACAGAAGAAATCAGCCCCAGCATTTT
j_call: TRBJ1-4; cdr3_length: 12; clone_size: NA; d_call: NA; v_call: TRBV28; cdr3_aa: CASSLGEEKLFF; cdr3_nt: TGTGCCAGCAGTTTAGGAGAAGAAAAACTGTTTTTT
j_call: TRBJ1-6; cdr3_length: 13; clone_size: NA; d_call: NA; v_call: TRBV12-5; cdr3_aa: CASGLGGNSPLHF; cdr3_nt: TGTGCTAGTGGTTTGGGGGGCAATTCACCCCTCCACTTT
j_call: TRBJ1-5; cdr3_length: 14; clone_size: NA; d_call: NA; v_call: TRBV27; cdr3_aa: CASSLGATRQPQHF; cdr3_nt: TGTGCCAGCAGTTTGGGGGCCACGCGTCAGCCCCAGCATTTT
j_call: TRBJ1-1; cdr3_length: 13; clone_size: few; d_call: TRBD1; v_call: TRBV27; cdr3_aa: CASSVRGPTEAFF; cdr3_nt: TGTGCCAGCAGTGTCAGGGGGCCCACTGAAGCTTTCTTT
j_call: TRBJ1-2; cdr3_length: 16; clone_size: NA; d_call: NA; v_call: TRBV11-2; cdr3_aa: CASSLGPRALFYGYTF; cdr3_nt: TGTGCCAGCAGCTTAGGTCCCAGGGCCCTCTTCTATGGCTACACCTTC
j_call: TRBJ2-5; cdr3_length: 13; clone_size: NA; d_call: TRBD1; v_call: TRBV28; cdr3_aa: CASNDRVAETQYF; cdr3_nt: TGTGCCAGCAACGACAGGGTTGCAGAGACCCAGTACTTC
j_call: TRBJ2-3; cdr3_length: 15; clone_size: NA; d_call: NA; v_call: TRBV2; cdr3_aa: CASIWTYPSTDTQYF; cdr3_nt: TGTGCCAGCATTTGGACGTACCCGAGCACAGATACGCAGTATTTT
j_call: TRBJ2-5; cdr3_length: 13; clone_size: once; d_call: NA; v_call: TRBV5-6; cdr3_aa: CASSLAIWETQYF; cdr3_nt: TGTGCCAGCAGCTTGGCCATTTGGGAGACCCAGTACTTC
j_call: TRBJ2-7; cdr3_length: 15; clone_size: NA; d_call: NA; v_call: TRBV28; cdr3_aa: CASSSRGPRGSEQYF; cdr3_nt: TGTGCCAGCAGTTCTCGAGGGCCCCGTGGGTCCGAGCAGTACTTC
j_call: TRBJ2-7; cdr3_length: 13; clone_size: NA; d_call: NA; v_call: TRBV19; cdr3_aa: CASSPKISYEQYF; cdr3_nt: TGTGCCAGTAGCCCAAAAATCTCCTACGAGCAGTACTTC
j_call: TRBJ2-7; cdr3_length: 14; clone_size: NA; d_call: NA; v_call: TRBV27; cdr3_aa: CASSRLHRNYEQYF; cdr3_nt: TGTGCCAGCAGTCGCCTCCATAGGAACTACGAGCAGTACTTC
j_call: TRBJ2-7; cdr3_length: 15; clone_size: once; d_call: TRBD2; v_call: TRBV6-4; cdr3_aa: CASSPSGRRGYEQYF; cdr3_nt: TGTGCCAGCAGTCCTAGCGGGAGGAGAGGTTACGAGCAGTACTTC
j_call: TRBJ2-7; cdr3_length: 13; clone_size: NA; d_call: NA; v_call: TRBV9; cdr3_aa: CASSSSESYEQYF; cdr3_nt: TGTGCCAGCAGCTCCTCCGAGTCCTACGAGCAGTACTTC
j_call: TRBJ2-1; cdr3_length: 12; clone_size: NA; d_call: NA; v_call: TRBV9; cdr3_aa: CASSAPGIEQFF; cdr3_nt: TGTGCCAGCAGCGCACCAGGGATTGAGCAGTTCTTC
j_call: TRBJ2-7; cdr3_length: 14; clone_size: NA; d_call: NA; v_call: TRBV5-1; cdr3_aa: CASSSRDKADEQYF; cdr3_nt: TGCGCCAGCAGCTCCCGGGATAAAGCGGACGAGCAGTACTTC
j_call: TRBJ2-7; cdr3_length: 12; clone_size: NA; d_call: NA; v_call: TRBV10-3; cdr3_aa: CAISESSYEQYF; cdr3_nt: TGTGCCATCAGTGAGTCCTCCTACGAGCAGTACTTC
j_call: TRBJ2-3; cdr3_length: 15; clone_size: NA; d_call: NA; v_call: TRBV5-1; cdr3_aa: CASSLSRIWTDTQYF; cdr3_nt: TGCGCCAGCAGCTTATCAAGGATTTGGACAGATACGCAGTATTTT
j_call: TRBJ2-1; cdr3_length: 16; clone_size: NA; d_call: NA; v_call: TRBV6-4; cdr3_aa: CASSEGWGFSGNEQFF; cdr3_nt: TGTGCCAGCAGTGAAGGGTGGGGCTTCTCGGGCAATGAGCAGTTCTTC
j_call: TRBJ1-5; cdr3_length: 18; clone_size: NA; d_call: NA; v_call: TRBV27; cdr3_aa: CASSLLGGVLGTFQPQHF; cdr3_nt: TGTGCCAGCAGTTTATTGGGCGGGGTTTTGGGGACGTTTCAGCCCCAGCATTTT
j_call: TRBJ1-1; cdr3_length: 15; clone_size: NA; d_call: NA; v_call: TRBV7-9; cdr3_aa: CASSGPGTGNTEAFF; cdr3_nt: TGTGCCAGCAGCGGTCCCGGGACGGGGAACACTGAAGCTTTCTTT
j_call: TRBJ1-2; cdr3_length: 14; clone_size: NA; d_call: NA; v_call: TRBV27; cdr3_aa: CASSMRVEDYGYTF; cdr3_nt: TGTGCCAGCTCAATGCGGGTGGAGGACTATGGCTACACCTTC
j_call: TRBJ1-2; cdr3_length: 13; clone_size: many; d_call: NA; v_call: TRBV6-1; cdr3_aa: CASSETGLGGYTF; cdr3_nt: TGTGCCAGCAGTGAAACAGGGCTGGGTGGCTACACCTTC
j_call: TRBJ2-3; cdr3_length: 16; clone_size: NA; d_call: NA; v_call: TRBV2; cdr3_aa: CASSDHPSGVWDTQYF; cdr3_nt: TGTGCCAGCAGTGATCACCCCAGCGGTGTATGGGATACGCAGTATTTT
j_call: TRBJ2-7; cdr3_length: 17; clone_size: NA; d_call: NA; v_call: TRBV11-2; cdr3_aa: CASSLGHRLDGSYEQYF; cdr3_nt: TGTGCCAGCAGCTTAGGGCATAGACTAGACGGTTCCTACGAGCAGTACTTC